The rows below give T cell receptor beta chains drawn from one sample of a study of blood T cell repertoires in COVID-19. The data were produced by immunoSEQ multiplex PCR, yet TCRdb's version contains in-frame clones alone and is incomplete. Among around 700,000 clones listed, about 87% were seen once. The sequenced sample consisted of peripheral blood. Every receptor here comes from a woman between 18 and 30 years old with acute or convalescent COVID-19. The CDR3 runs from the conserved cysteine through the conserved F or W. Fields, in order: clone size, D gene, J gene, V gene, CDR3 protein, CDR3 DNA. A D gene is named only where the DNA matches it firmly. Some rows have no size entry. The others give once, few or many, or a class for an expanded clone.

clone_size: -; d_call: -; j_call: TRBJ1-1; v_call: TRBV7-3; cdr3_aa: CASSLLGQGSTEAFF; cdr3_nt: TGTGCCAGCAGCTTACTCGGGCAGGGGTCCACTGAAGCTTTCTTT
clone_size: -; d_call: -; j_call: TRBJ1-2; v_call: TRBV4-3; cdr3_aa: CASSQAIRDNYGYTF; cdr3_nt: TGCGCCAGCAGCCAAGCGATCAGGGATAACTATGGCTACACCTTC
clone_size: once; d_call: TRBD1; j_call: TRBJ1-1; v_call: TRBV3-1/TRBV3-2; cdr3_aa: CASRLDRGGTEAFF; cdr3_nt: TGTGCCAGCAGACTAGACAGGGGCGGCACTGAAGCTTTCTTT
clone_size: -; d_call: -; j_call: TRBJ1-5; v_call: TRBV7-2; cdr3_aa: CASSLGWGGNQPQHF; cdr3_nt: TGTGCCAGCAGCTTAGGTTGGGGCGGCAATCAGCCCCAGCATTTT
clone_size: -; d_call: -; j_call: TRBJ2-2; v_call: TRBV27; cdr3_aa: CASRLTGLHTGELFF; cdr3_nt: TGTGCCAGCAGGCTTACGGGACTCCACACCGGGGAGCTGTTTTTT
clone_size: -; d_call: TRBD1; j_call: TRBJ2-3; v_call: TRBV7-3; cdr3_aa: CASSLRTGVGDTQYF; cdr3_nt: TGTGCCAGCAGCCTCCGGACAGGGGTAGGAGATACGCAGTATTTT
clone_size: -; d_call: TRBD2; j_call: TRBJ2-3; v_call: TRBV6-4; cdr3_aa: CASSDVGGTTDTQYF; cdr3_nt: TGTGCCAGCAGTGACGTGGGGGGGACCACAGATACGCAGTATTTT
clone_size: -; d_call: -; j_call: TRBJ2-7; v_call: TRBV11-2; cdr3_aa: CASSSLVGGNYEQYF; cdr3_nt: TGTGCCAGCAGCTCTCTGGTCGGGGGAAACTACGAGCAGTACTTC
clone_size: -; d_call: -; j_call: TRBJ2-1; v_call: TRBV5-1; cdr3_aa: CASSLTAGAYNEQFF; cdr3_nt: TGCGCCAGCAGCTTGACGGCAGGCGCCTACAATGAGCAGTTCTTC
clone_size: -; d_call: -; j_call: TRBJ2-7; v_call: TRBV19; cdr3_aa: CATLGQNYEQYF; cdr3_nt: TGTGCCACCCTTGGACAGAACTACGAGCAGTACTTC
clone_size: -; d_call: -; j_call: TRBJ1-5; v_call: TRBV19; cdr3_aa: CASNGAGDVQPQHF; cdr3_nt: TGTGCCAGTAATGGGGCAGGGGATGTTCAGCCCCAGCATTTT
clone_size: once; d_call: TRBD1; j_call: TRBJ2-1; v_call: TRBV11-2; cdr3_aa: CASSAPPGQGNNEQFF; cdr3_nt: TGTGCCAGCAGCGCCCCCCCGGGACAGGGAAACAATGAGCAGTTCTTC
clone_size: -; d_call: -; j_call: TRBJ1-3; v_call: TRBV9; cdr3_aa: CASSGGLWGLSGNTIYF; cdr3_nt: TGTGCCAGCAGCGGAGGATTATGGGGGCTCTCTGGAAACACCATATATTTT
clone_size: -; d_call: TRBD1; j_call: TRBJ2-1; v_call: TRBV7-6; cdr3_aa: CASSLGGTGGYNEQFF; cdr3_nt: TGTGCCAGCAGCTTAGGAGGGACAGGGGGCTACAATGAGCAGTTCTTC
clone_size: -; d_call: -; j_call: TRBJ1-6; v_call: TRBV2; cdr3_aa: CASSESGAQGSHF; cdr3_nt: TGTGCCAGCAGTGAATCAGGGGCGCAGGGGTCCCACTTT
clone_size: -; d_call: TRBD1; j_call: TRBJ2-4; v_call: TRBV19; cdr3_aa: CASLDRVKKNIQYF; cdr3_nt: TGTGCCAGTCTGGACAGGGTGAAGAAAAACATTCAGTACTTC
clone_size: -; d_call: -; j_call: TRBJ1-2; v_call: TRBV29-1; cdr3_aa: CSVVPARGYTF; cdr3_nt: TGCAGCGTTGTCCCCGCGAGGGGCTACACCTTC